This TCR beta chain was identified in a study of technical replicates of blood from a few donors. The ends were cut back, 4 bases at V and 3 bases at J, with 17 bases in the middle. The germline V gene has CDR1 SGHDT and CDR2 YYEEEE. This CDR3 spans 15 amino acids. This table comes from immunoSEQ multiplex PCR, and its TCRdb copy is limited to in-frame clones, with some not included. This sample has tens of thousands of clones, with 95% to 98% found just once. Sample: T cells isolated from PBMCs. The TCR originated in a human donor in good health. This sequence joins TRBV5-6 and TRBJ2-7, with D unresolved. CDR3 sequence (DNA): TGTGCCAGCAGCCTAAACCTGGGCCCGCTCTACGAGCAGTACTTC. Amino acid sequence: CASSLNLGPLYEQYF.